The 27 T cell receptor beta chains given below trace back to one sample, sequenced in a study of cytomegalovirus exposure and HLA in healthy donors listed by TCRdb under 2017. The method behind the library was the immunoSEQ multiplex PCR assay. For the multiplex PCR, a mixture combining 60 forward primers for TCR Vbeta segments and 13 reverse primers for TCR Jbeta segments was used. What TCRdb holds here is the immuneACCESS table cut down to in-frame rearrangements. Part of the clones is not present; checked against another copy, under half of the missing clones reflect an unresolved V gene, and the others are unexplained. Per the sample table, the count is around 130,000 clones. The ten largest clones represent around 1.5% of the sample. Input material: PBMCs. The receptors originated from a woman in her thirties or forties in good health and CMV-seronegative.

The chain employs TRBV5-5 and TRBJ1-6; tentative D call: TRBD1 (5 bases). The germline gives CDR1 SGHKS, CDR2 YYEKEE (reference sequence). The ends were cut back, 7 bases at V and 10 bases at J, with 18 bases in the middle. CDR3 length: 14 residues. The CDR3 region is CASSLVGEGSPLHF. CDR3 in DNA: TGTGCCAGCTCGCTTGTAGGGGAAGGGTCACCCCTCCACTTT.

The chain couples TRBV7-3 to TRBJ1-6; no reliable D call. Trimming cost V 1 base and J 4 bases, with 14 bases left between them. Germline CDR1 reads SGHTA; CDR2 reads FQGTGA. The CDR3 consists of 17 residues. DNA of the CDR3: TGTGCCAGCAGCTTAATTCCGGGCGGAGGATATAATTCACCCCTCCACTTT. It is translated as CASSLIPGGGYNSPLHF.

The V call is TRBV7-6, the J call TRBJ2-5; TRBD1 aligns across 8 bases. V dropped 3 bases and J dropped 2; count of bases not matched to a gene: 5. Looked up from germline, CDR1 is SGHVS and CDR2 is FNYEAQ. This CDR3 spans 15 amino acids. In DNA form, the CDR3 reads TGTGCCAGCAGCTTCCGCAGGGGGCTGCAAGAGACCCAGTACTTC. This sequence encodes CASSFRRGLQETQYF.

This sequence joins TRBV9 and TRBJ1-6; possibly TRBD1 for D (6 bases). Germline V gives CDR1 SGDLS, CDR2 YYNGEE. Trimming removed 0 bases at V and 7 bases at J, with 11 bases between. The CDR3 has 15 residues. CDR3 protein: CASSVEGDGNSPLHF. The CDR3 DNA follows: TGTGCCAGCAGCGTAGAGGGGGACGGGAATTCACCCCTCCACTTT.

CDR3 sequence (DNA): TGTGCCAGCAGCCACCCGGACAGCTCCTACGAGCAGTACGTC. Amino acids: CASSHPDSSYEQYV. The chain links TRBV7-9 to TRBJ2-7; tentatively, D is TRBD1 (6 bases). Germline V CDR1 and CDR2: SEHNR, FQNEAQ (reference sequence). This CDR3 has 14 residues. V lost 5 bases, J lost 0 bases, and 11 bases lay in between.

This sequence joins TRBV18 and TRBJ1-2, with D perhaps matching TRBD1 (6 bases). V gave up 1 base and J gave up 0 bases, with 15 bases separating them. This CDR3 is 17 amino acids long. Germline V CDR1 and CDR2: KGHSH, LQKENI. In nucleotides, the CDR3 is TGTGCCAGCTCACCACGGGACACCGCCCTCCCTAACTATGGCTACACCTTC. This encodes CASSPRDTALPNYGYTF.

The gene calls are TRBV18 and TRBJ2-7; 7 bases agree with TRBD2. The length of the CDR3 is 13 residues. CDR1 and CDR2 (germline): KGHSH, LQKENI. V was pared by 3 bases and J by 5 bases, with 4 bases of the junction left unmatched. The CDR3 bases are TGTGCCAGCTCACCTGGCGGGGGTCACGAGCAGTACGTC. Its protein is CASSPGGGHEQYV.

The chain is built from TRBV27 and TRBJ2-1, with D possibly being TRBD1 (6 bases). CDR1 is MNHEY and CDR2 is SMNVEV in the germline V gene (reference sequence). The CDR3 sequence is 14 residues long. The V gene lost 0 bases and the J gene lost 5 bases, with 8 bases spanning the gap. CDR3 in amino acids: CASSLSQGNNEQFF. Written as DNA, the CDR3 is TGTGCCAGCAGTTTATCGCAGGGGAACAATGAGCAGTTCTTC.

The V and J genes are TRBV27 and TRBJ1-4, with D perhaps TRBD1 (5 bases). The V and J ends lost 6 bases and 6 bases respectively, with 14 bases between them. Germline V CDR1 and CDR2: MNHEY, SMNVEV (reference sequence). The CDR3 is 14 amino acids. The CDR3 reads CASSPTAGDEKLFF. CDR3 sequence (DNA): TGTGCCAGCAGCCCGACAGCGGGCGATGAAAAACTGTTTTTT.

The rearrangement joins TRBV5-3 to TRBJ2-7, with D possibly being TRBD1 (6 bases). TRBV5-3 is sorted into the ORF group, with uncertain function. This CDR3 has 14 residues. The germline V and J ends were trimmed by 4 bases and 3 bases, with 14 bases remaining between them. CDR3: CARSLGLRGYEQYV. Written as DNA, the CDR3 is TGTGCCAGAAGCCTGGGGCTCAGGGGCTACGAGCAGTACGTC.

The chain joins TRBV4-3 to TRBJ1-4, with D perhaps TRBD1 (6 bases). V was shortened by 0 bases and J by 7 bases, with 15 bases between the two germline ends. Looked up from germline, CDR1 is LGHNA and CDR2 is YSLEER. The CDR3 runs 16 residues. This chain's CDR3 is CASSQEGAGAGEKLFF. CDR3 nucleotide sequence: TGCGCCAGCAGCCAAGAAGGCGCGGGGGCAGGTGAAAAACTGTTTTTT.

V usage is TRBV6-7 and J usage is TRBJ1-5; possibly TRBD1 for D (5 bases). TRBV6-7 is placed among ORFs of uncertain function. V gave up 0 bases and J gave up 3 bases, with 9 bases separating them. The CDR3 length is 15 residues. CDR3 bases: TGTGCCAGCAGTTACTCTGGCAGGGTCAATCAGCCCCAGCATTTT. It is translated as CASSYSGRVNQPQHF.

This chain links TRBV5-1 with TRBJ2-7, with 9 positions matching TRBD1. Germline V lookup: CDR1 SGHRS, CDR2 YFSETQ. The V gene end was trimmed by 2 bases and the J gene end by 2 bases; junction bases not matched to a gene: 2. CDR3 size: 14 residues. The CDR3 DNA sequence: TGCGCCAGCAGCTTCGGGGACAGGGCCTACGAGCAGTACTTC. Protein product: CASSFGDRAYEQYF.

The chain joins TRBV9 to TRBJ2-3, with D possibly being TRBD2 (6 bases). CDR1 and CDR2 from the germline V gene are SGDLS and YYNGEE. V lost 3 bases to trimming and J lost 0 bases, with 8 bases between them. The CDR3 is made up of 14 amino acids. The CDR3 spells CASSGRGSTDTQYF. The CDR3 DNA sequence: TGTGCCAGCAGCGGGAGGGGCAGCACAGATACGCAGTATTTT.

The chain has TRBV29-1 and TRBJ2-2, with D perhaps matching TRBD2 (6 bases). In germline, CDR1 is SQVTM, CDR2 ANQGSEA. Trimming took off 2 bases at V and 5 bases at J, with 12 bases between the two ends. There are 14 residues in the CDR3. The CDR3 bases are TGCAGCGTTGAATACGGGGGAAGTACCGGGGAGCTGTTTTTT. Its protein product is CSVEYGGSTGELFF.

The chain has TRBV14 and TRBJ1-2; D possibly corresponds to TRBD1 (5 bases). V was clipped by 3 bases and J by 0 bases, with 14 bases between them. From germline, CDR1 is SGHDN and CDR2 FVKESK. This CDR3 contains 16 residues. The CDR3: CASSHGGIGANYGYTF. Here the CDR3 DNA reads TGTGCCAGCAGCCATGGGGGGATAGGGGCTAACTATGGCTACACCTTC.

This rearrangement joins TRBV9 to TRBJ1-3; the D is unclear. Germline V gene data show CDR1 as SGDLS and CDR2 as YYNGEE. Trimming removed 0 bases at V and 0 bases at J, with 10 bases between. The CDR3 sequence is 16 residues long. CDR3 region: CASSVDPGSSGNTIYF. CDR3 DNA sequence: TGTGCCAGCAGCGTAGATCCAGGATCCTCTGGAAACACCATATATTTT.

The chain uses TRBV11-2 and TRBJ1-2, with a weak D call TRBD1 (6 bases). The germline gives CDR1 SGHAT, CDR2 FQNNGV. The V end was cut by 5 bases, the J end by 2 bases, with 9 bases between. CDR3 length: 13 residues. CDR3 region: CASSPDRNYGYTF. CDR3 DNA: TGTGCCAGCAGCCCGGACAGAAACTATGGCTACACCTTC.

The CDR3 loop is CASSYSRGLVGYTF. The CDR3 region has the DNA TGTGCCAGCAGTTACTCGAGGGGGCTAGTTGGCTACACCTTC. The chain couples TRBV6-5 to TRBJ1-2; 7 bases map to TRBD1. The CDR3 is 14 residues long. J lost 7 bases, V lost 0 bases, and 5 bases had no gene match. Germline V lookup: CDR1 MNHEY, CDR2 SVGAGI.

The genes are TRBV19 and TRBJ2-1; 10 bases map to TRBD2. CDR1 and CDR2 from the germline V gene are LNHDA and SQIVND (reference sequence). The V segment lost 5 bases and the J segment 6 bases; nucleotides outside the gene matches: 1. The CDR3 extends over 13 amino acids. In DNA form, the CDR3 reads TGTGCCAGTAGTTTAGCGGGGGGCAATGAGCAGTTCTTC. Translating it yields CASSLAGGNEQFF.

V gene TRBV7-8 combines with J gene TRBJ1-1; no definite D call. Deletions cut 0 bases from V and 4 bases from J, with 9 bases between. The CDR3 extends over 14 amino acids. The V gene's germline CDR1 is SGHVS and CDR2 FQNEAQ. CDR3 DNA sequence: TGTGCCAGCAGCTTAGCTCGAGGAATCACTGAAGCTTTCTTT. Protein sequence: CASSLARGITEAFF.

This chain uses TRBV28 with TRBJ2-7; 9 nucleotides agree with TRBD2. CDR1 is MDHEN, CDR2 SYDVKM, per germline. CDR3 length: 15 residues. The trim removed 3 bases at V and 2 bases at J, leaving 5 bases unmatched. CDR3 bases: TGTGCCAGCAGTTTGGCTCAGCGGGGGGCCTACGAGCAGTACTTC. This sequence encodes CASSLAQRGAYEQYF. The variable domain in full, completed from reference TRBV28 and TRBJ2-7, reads DVKVTQSSRYLVKRTGEKVFLECVQDMDHENMFWYRQDPGLGLRLIYFSYDVKMKEKGDIPEGYSVSREKKERFSLILESASTNQTSMYLCASSLAQRGAYEQYFGPGTRLTVT.

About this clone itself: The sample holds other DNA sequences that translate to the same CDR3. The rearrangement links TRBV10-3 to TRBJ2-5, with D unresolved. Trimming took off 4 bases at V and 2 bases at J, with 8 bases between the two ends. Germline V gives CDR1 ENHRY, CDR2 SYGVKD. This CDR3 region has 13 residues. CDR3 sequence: CAISGSLQETQYF. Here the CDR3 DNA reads TGTGCCATCAGTGGTAGTTTGCAAGAGACCCAGTACTTC.

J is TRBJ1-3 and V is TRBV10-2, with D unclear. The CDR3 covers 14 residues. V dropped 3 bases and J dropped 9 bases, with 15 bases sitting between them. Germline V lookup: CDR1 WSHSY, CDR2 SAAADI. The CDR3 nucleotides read TGCGCCAGCAGTGATAGGAGGCCCGGAGGCACCATATATTTT. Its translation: CASSDRRPGGTIYF.

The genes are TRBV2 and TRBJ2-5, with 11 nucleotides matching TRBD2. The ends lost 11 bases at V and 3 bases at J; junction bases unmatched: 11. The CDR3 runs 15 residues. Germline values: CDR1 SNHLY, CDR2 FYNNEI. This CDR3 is CASAYRLAGKETQYF. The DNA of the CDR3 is TGTGCCTCAGCATATCGACTAGCGGGGAAAGAGACCCAGTACTTC.

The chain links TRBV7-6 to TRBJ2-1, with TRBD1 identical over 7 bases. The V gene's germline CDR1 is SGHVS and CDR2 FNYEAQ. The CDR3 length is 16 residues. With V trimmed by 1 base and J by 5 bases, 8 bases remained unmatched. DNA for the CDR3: TGTGCCAGCAGCTTAGGAGTGACAGGGCTTAACAATGAGCAGTTCTTC. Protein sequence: CASSLGVTGLNNEQFF.

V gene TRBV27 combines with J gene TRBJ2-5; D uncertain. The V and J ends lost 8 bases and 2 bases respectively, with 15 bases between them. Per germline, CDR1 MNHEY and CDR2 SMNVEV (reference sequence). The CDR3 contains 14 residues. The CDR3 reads CASGDRRLQETQYF. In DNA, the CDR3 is TGTGCCAGCGGTGACCGGCGGCTACAAGAGACCCAGTACTTC.